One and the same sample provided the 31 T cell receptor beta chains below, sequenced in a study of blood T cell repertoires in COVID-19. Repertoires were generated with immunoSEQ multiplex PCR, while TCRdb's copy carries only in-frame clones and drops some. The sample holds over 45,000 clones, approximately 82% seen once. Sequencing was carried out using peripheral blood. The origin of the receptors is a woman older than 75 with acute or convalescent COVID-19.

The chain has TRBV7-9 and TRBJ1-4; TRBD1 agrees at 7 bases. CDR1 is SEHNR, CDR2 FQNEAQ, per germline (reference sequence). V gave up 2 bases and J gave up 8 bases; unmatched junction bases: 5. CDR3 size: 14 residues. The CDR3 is CASSLKGAGEKLFF. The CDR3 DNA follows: TGTGCCAGCAGCTTAAAGGGGGCAGGGGAAAAACTGTTTTTT. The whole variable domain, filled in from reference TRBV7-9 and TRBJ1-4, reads DTGVSQNPRHKITKRGQNVTFRCDPISEHNRLYWYRQTLGQGPEFLTYFQNEAQLEKSRLLSDRFSAERPKGSFSTLEIQRTEQGDSAMYLCASSLKGAGEKLFFGSGTQLSVL.

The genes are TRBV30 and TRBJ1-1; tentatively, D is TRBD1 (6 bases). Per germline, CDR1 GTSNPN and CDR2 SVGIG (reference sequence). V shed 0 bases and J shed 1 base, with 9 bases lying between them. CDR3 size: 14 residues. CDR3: CAWSVLQGNTEAFF. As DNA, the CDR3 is TGTGCCTGGAGTGTACTACAGGGGAACACTGAAGCTTTCTTT.

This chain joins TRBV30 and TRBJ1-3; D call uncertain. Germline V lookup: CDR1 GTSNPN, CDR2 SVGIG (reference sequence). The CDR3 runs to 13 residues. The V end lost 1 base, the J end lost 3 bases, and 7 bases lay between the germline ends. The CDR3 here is CAWSGAGGNTIYF. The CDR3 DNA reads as TGTGCCTGGAGTGGGGCAGGTGGAAACACCATATATTTT.

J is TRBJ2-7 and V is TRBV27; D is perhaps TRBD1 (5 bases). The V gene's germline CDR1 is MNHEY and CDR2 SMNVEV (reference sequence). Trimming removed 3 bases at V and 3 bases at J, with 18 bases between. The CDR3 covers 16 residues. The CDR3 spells CASSFRTGFARYEQYF. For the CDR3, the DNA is TGTGCCAGCAGTTTCCGAACAGGTTTCGCGCGCTACGAGCAGTACTTC.

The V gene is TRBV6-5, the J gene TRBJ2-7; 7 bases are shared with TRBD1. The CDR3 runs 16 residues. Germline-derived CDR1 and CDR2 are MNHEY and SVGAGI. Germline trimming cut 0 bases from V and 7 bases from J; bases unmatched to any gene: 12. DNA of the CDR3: TGTGCCAGCAGTTACTCTAGGGGACAGTTCGCAGAGGAGCAGTACTTC. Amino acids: CASSYSRGQFAEEQYF.

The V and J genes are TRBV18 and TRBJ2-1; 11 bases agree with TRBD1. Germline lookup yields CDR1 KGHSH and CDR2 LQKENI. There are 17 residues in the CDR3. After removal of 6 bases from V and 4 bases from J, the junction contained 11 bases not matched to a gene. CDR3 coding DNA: TGTGCCAGCTCGTCAAGGACCGGGACAGGGGGGTACAATGAGCAGTTCTTC. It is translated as CASSSRTGTGGYNEQFF.

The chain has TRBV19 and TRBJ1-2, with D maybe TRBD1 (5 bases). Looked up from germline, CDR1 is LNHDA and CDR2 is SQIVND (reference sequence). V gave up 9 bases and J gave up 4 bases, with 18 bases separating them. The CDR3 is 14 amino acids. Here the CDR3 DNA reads TGTGCCAGCGCCGCTCAGGGCGTTGGCTATGGCTACACCTTC. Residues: CASAAQGVGYGYTF.

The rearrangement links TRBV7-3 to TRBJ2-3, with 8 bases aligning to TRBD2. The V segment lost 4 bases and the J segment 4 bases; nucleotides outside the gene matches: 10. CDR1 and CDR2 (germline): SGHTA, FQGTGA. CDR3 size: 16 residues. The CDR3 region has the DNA TGTGCCAGCAGCTCCGCCTTAGCGGGGTACCCAGATACGCAGTATTTT. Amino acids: CASSSALAGYPDTQYF.

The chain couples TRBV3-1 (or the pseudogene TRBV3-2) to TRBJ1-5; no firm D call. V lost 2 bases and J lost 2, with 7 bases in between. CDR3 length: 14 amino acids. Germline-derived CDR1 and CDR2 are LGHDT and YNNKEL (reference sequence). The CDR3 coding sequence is TGTGCCAGCAGCCAAAGGCAGGGCAATCAGCCCCAGCATTTT. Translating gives CASSQRQGNQPQHF.

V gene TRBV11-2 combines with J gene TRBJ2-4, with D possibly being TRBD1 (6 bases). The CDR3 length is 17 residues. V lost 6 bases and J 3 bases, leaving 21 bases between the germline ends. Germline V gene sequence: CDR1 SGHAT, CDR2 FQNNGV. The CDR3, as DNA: TGTGCCAGCAGTTCCTACGGGACAACCATTAGCAAAAACATTCAGTACTTC. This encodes CASSSYGTTISKNIQYF.

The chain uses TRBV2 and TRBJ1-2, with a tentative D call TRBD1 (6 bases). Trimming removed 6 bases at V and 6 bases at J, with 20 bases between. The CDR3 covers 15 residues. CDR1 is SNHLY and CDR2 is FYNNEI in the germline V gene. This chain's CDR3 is CASSVMGGLDDGYTF. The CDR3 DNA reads TGTGCCAGCAGCGTAATGGGGGGGCTTGATGATGGCTACACCTTC.

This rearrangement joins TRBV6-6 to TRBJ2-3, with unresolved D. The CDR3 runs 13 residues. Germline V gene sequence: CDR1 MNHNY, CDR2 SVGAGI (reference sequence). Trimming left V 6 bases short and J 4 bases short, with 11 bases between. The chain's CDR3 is CASRPGGADTQYF. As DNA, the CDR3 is TGTGCCAGCAGGCCCGGCGGAGCAGATACGCAGTATTTT.

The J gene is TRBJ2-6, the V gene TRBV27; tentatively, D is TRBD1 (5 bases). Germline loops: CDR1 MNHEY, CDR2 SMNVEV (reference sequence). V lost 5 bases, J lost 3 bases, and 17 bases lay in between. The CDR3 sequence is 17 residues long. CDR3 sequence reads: CASSTIARGGGANVLTF. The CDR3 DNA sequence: TGTGCCAGCAGTACTATAGCTAGGGGTGGTGGGGCCAACGTCCTGACTTTC.

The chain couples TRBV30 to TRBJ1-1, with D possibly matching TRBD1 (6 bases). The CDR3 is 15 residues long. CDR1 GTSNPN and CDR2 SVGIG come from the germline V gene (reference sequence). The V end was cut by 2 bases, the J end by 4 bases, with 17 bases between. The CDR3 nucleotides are TGTGCCTGGAGTAGCCAAGGAACAGGGCTCACTGAAGCTTTCTTT. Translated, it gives CAWSSQGTGLTEAFF.

For the CDR3, the DNA is TGTGCCAGCAACAGTTACAATGAGCAGTTCTTC. Its translation: CASNSYNEQFF. The rearrangement joins TRBV6-5 to TRBJ2-1; D is uncertain. The CDR3 spans 11 residues. CDR1 and CDR2 (germline): MNHEY, SVGAGI. V shed 7 bases and J shed 4 bases, with 5 bases lying between them.

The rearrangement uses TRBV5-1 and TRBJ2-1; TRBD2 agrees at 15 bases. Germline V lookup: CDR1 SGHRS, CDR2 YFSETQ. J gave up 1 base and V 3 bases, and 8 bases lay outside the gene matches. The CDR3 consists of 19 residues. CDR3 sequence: CASSWGLAGGLPSYNEQFF. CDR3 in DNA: TGCGCCAGCAGCTGGGGACTAGCGGGGGGCCTGCCGTCCTACAATGAGCAGTTCTTC. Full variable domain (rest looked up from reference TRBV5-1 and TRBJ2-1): KAGVTQTPRYLIKTRGQQVTLSCSPISGHRSVSWYQQTPGQGLQFLFEYFSETQRNKGNFPGRFSGRQFSNSRSEMNVSTLELGDSALYLCASSWGLAGGLPSYNEQFFGPGTRLTVL.

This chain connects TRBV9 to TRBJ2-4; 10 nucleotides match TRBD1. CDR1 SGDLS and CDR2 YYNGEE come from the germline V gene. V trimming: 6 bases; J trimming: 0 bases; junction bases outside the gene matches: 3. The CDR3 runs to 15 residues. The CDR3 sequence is CASTDRGIAKNIQYF. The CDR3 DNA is TGTGCCAGCACGGACAGGGGGATAGCCAAAAACATTCAGTACTTC.

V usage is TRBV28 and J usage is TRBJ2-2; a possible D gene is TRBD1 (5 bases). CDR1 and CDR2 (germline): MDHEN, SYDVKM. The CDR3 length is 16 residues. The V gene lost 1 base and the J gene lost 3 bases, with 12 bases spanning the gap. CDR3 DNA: TGTGCCAGCAGTTTATCGAAGGGGTGGGACACCGGGGAGCTGTTTTTT. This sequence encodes CASSLSKGWDTGELFF.

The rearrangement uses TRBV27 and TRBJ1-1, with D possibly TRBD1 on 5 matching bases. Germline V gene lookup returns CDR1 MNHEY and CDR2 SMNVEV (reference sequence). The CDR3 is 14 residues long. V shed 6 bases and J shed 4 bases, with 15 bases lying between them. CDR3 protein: CASRSQGVGTEAFF. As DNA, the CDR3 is TGTGCCAGCAGGTCCCAGGGTGTTGGCACTGAAGCTTTCTTT.

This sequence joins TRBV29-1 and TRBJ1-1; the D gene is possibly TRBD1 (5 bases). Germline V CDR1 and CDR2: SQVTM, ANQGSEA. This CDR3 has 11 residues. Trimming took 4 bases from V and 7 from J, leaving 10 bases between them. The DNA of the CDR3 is TGCAGCGTTGGACAGCGCCTTGAAGCTTTCTTT. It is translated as CSVGQRLEAFF.

In DNA form, the CDR3 reads TGTGCCACCAGCAGAGAGTCGAATAGAGGGACTGAAGCTTTCTTT. It translates to CATSRESNRGTEAFF. The chain links TRBV15 to TRBJ1-1; D uncertain. V lost 0 bases to trimming and J lost 5 bases, with 13 bases between them. Germline CDR1 is LNHNV and CDR2 is YYDKDF (reference sequence). This CDR3 contains 15 residues. Using reference TRBV15 and TRBJ1-1 for the parts outside the CDR3, the full variable domain is DAMVIQNPRYQVTQFGKPVTLSCSQTLNHNVMYWYQQKSSQAPKLLFHYYDKDFNNEADTPDNFQSRRPNTSFCFLDIRSPGLGDTAMYLCATSRESNRGTEAFFGQGTRLTVV.

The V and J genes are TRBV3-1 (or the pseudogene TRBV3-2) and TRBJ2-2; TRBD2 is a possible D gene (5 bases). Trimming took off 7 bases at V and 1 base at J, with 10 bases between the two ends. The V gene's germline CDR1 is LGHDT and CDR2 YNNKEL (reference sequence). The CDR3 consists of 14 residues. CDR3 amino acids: CASTDYQNTGELFF. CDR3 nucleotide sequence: TGTGCCAGCACCGACTACCAGAACACCGGGGAGCTGTTTTTT.

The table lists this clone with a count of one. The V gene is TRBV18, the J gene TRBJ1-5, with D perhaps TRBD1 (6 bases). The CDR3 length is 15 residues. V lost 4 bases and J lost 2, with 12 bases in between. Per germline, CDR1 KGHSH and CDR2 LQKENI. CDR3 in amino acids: CASSLRGEGNQPQHF. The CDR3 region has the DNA TGTGCCAGCTCACTCAGGGGAGAGGGCAATCAGCCCCAGCATTTT.

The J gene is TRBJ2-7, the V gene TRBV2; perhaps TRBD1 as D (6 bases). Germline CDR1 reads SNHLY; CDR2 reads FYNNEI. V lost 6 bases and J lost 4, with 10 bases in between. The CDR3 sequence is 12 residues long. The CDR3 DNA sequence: TGTGCCAGCAGCCTGGACAGTTACGAGCAGTACTTC. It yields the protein CASSLDSYEQYF.

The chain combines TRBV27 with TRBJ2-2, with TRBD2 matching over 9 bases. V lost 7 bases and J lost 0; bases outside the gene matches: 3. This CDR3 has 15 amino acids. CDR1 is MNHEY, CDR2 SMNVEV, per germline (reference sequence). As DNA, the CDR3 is TGTGCCAGCAAATTAGCGGGGGCGAACACCGGGGAGCTGTTTTTT. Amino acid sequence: CASKLAGANTGELFF.

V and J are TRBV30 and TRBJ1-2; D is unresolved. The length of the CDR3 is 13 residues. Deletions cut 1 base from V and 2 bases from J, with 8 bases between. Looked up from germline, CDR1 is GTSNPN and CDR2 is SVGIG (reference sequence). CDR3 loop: CAWSASGNYGYTF. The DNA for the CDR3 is TGTGCCTGGAGTGCCTCGGGGAACTATGGCTACACCTTC. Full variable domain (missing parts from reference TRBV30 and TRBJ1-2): SQTIHQWPATLVQPVGSPLSLECTVEGTSNPNLYWYRQAAGRGLQLLFYSVGIGQISSEVPQNLSASRPQDRQFILSSKKLLLSDSGFYLCAWSASGNYGYTFGSGTRLTVV.

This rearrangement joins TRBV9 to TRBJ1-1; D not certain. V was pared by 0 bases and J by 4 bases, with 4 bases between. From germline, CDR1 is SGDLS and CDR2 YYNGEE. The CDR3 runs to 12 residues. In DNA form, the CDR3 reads TGTGCCAGCAGCGTAGGCGTCACTGAAGCTTTCTTT. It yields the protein CASSVGVTEAFF.

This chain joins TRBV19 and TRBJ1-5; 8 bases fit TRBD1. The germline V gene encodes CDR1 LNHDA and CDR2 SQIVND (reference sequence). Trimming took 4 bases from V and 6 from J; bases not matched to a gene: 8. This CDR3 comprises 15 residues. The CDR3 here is CASSSRGPVIQPQHF. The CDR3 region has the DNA TGTGCCAGTAGTAGCAGGGGGCCCGTTATTCAGCCCCAGCATTTT.

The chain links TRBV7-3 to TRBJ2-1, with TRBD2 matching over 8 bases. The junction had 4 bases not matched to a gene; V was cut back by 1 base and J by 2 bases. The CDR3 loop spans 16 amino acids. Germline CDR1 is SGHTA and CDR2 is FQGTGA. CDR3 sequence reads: CASSLKAGGAYNEQFF. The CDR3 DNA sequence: TGTGCCAGCAGCTTAAAGGCCGGGGGGGCCTACAATGAGCAGTTCTTC.

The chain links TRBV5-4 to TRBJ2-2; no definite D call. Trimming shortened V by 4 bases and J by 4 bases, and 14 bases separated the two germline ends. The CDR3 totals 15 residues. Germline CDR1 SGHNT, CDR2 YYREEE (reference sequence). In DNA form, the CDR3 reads TGTGCCAGCAGCCGTTCCTCTACTCCCACCGGGGAGCTGTTTTTT. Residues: CASSRSSTPTGELFF.

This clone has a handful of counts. The CDR3 DNA reads as TGTGCCAGCAGGGACGGGGGCACAGATACGCAGTATTTT. Translation gives CASRDGGTDTQYF. The gene calls are TRBV2 and TRBJ2-3; weak D call: TRBD2 (5 bases). Germline V gene sequence: CDR1 SNHLY, CDR2 FYNNEI. CDR3 length: 13 amino acids. Deletions cut 6 bases from V and 1 base from J, with 8 bases between.